This TCR beta chain came from a study of blood T cell repertoires in COVID-19. For the study at large: Material from acute and convalescent COVID-19 was sourced from the United States, Italy and Spain.

Germline V gives CDR1 MNHEY, CDR2 SMNVEV (reference sequence). There are 16 residues in the CDR3. Trimming shortened V by 3 bases and J by 3 bases, and 15 bases separated the two germline ends. Original data processing: Cell counts per sample came from amplifying reference gene primers. Profiled with immunoSEQ multiplex PCR; TCRdb holds only in-frame clones, not every one. V, J and clone size are those of that table, while D and trimming were read from the DNA. The sample includes approximately 120,000 clones, around 87% of them seen just once. The sequencing input was peripheral blood. The genes are TRBV27 and TRBJ2-1; TRBD2 might be the D (6 bases). This receptor was obtained from a man between 45 and 60 years old with acute or convalescent COVID-19. Here the CDR3 DNA reads TGTGCCAGCAGTTTGCATCTTTCGGGGGACTACAATGAGCAGTTCTTC. It codes for CASSLHLSGDYNEQFF.